This is a list of T cell receptor beta chains from one sample in a study of blood T cell repertoires in COVID-19. The protocol was immunoSEQ multiplex PCR, while the TCRdb copy is restricted to in-frame clones and leaves out a portion. The table has over 130,000 clones, 80% to 90% seen once. The sample was peripheral blood. These TCRs come from a woman of 80 years or more with acute or convalescent COVID-19. Both conserved end residues are part of each CDR3. Fields, in order: clone size, D gene, V gene, J gene, CDR3 protein, CDR3 DNA. D genes are given only for firm matches. Expanded clones get a size class; other rows say once, few or many, or leave the size out.

size: .
D: .
V: TRBV18
J: TRBJ1-1
CDR3: CASSSQTRDTEAFF
DNA: TGTGCCAGCTCATCACAGACGAGGGACACTGAAGCTTTCTTT

size: .
D: .
V: TRBV11-2
J: TRBJ2-3
CDR3: CASSLRVGGTDTQYF
DNA: TGTGCCAGCAGCTTAAGGGTAGGGGGCACAGATACGCAGTATTTT

size: .
D: .
V: TRBV2
J: TRBJ1-2
CDR3: CASSRYEEGYTF
DNA: TGTGCCAGCAGCCGGTATGAGGAGGGCTACACCTTC

size: .
D: TRBD2
V: TRBV19
J: TRBJ2-6
CDR3: CASSPLAGGLGANVLTF
DNA: TGTGCCAGTAGCCCCTTAGCGGGGGGGCTGGGGGCCAACGTCCTGACTTTC

size: .
D: TRBD1
V: TRBV3-1/TRBV3-2
J: TRBJ1-1
CDR3: CASSLGTGGIIQAFF
DNA: TGTGCCAGCAGCTTAGGGACAGGGGGGATTATTCAAGCTTTCTTT

size: few
D: TRBD1
V: TRBV12-3/TRBV12-4
J: TRBJ1-1
CDR3: CASSLSGGTEAFF
DNA: TGTGCCAGCAGTTTATCAGGGGGCACTGAAGCTTTCTTT

size: .
D: TRBD1
V: TRBV24-1
J: TRBJ2-3
CDR3: CATGTGAPDTQYF
DNA: TGTGCCACCGGGACAGGTGCGCCAGATACGCAGTATTTT

size: .
D: TRBD1
V: TRBV6-1
J: TRBJ1-1
CDR3: CASRDREDTEAFF
DNA: TGTGCCAGCAGGGACAGGGAGGACACTGAAGCTTTCTTT

size: .
D: .
V: TRBV5-4
J: TRBJ1-1
CDR3: CASSLQGMNTEAFF
DNA: TGTGCCAGCAGCTTGCAGGGGATGAACACTGAAGCTTTCTTT

size: once
D: .
V: TRBV7-3
J: TRBJ1-2
CDR3: CASSPAAGHGYTF
DNA: TGTGCCAGCAGCCCCGCGGCAGGGCATGGCTACACCTTC

size: .
D: TRBD2
V: TRBV4-2
J: TRBJ2-2
CDR3: CASSQSTSGGTGELFF
DNA: TGTGCCAGCAGCCAATCTACTAGCGGAGGCACCGGGGAGCTGTTTTTT

size: .
D: .
V: TRBV7-3
J: TRBJ1-1
CDR3: CASRSGQLDTEAFF
DNA: TGTGCCAGCAGGTCCGGACAGTTAGACACTGAAGCTTTCTTT

size: .
D: .
V: TRBV3-1/TRBV3-2
J: TRBJ2-6
CDR3: CASSQSGSGANVLTF
DNA: TGTGCCAGCAGCCAATCGGGTTCTGGGGCCAACGTCCTGACTTTC

size: .
D: TRBD2
V: TRBV7-3
J: TRBJ2-3
CDR3: CASSPGTSGATDTQYF
DNA: TGTGCCAGCAGCCCTGGGACTAGCGGGGCCACAGATACGCAGTATTTT

size: .
D: .
V: TRBV7-2
J: TRBJ1-2
CDR3: CASSLDRRAGYTF
DNA: TGTGCCAGCAGCTTAGATAGGAGAGCTGGCTACACCTTC

size: .
D: .
V: TRBV6-6
J: TRBJ1-2
CDR3: CASSARGGVGYTF
DNA: TGTGCCAGCAGCGCGAGGGGAGGGGTTGGCTACACCTTC

size: .
D: .
V: TRBV7-9
J: TRBJ1-2
CDR3: CASSLEGTQKGYTF
DNA: TGTGCCAGCAGCTTAGAAGGGACTCAGAAAGGCTACACCTTC

size: once
D: .
V: TRBV5-1
J: TRBJ1-1
CDR3: CASSSPRGGNTEAFF
DNA: TGCGCCAGCAGCTCTCCTAGGGGCGGGAACACTGAAGCTTTCTTT

size: .
D: TRBD1
V: TRBV18
J: TRBJ2-7
CDR3: CASSSDREGQYF
DNA: TGTGCCAGCTCATCCGACAGGGAAGGACAGTACTTC

size: .
D: TRBD2
V: TRBV30
J: TRBJ2-3
CDR3: CAWSVMRGADTQYF
DNA: TGTGCCTGGAGTGTAATGCGGGGGGCAGATACGCAGTATTTT

size: .
D: .
V: TRBV4-1
J: TRBJ2-1
CDR3: CASSQDQRTGWNEQFF
DNA: TGCGCCAGCAGCCAAGATCAGAGGACGGGGTGGAATGAGCAGTTCTTC

size: .
D: .
V: TRBV11-3
J: TRBJ1-1
CDR3: CASSLDGRNTEAFF
DNA: TGTGCCAGCAGCTTAGATGGGAGGAACACTGAAGCTTTCTTT

size: .
D: .
V: TRBV6-5
J: TRBJ1-1
CDR3: CASSSTRMNTEAFF
DNA: TGTGCCAGCAGTTCAACGCGGATGAACACTGAAGCTTTCTTT

size: .
D: TRBD1
V: TRBV28
J: TRBJ2-7
CDR3: CASSPDGTGVYEQYF
DNA: TGTGCCAGCAGTCCTGACGGGACAGGGGTATACGAGCAGTACTTC

size: .
D: TRBD1
V: TRBV19
J: TRBJ2-1
CDR3: CASSISWDRVFNEQFF
DNA: TGTGCCAGTAGTATCTCTTGGGACAGGGTATTCAATGAGCAGTTCTTC

size: .
D: .
V: TRBV20-1
J: TRBJ1-1
CDR3: CSAAGGSIAFF
DNA: TGCAGTGCGGCGGGGGGGTCCATCGCTTTCTTT

size: .
D: .
V: TRBV28
J: TRBJ1-2
CDR3: CASRQDTAYGYTF
DNA: TGTGCCAGCAGACAGGACACAGCCTATGGCTACACCTTC

size: .
D: TRBD2
V: TRBV11-1
J: TRBJ2-1
CDR3: CASSLRGGSYNEQFF
DNA: TGTGCCAGCAGCTTACGGGGGGGCTCCTACAATGAGCAGTTCTTC

size: .
D: TRBD2
V: TRBV6-1
J: TRBJ2-3
CDR3: CASSARLAAGADTQYF
DNA: TGTGCCAGCAGTGCCCGACTAGCGGCGGGGGCAGATACGCAGTATTTT

size: once
D: .
V: TRBV6-6
J: TRBJ1-5
CDR3: CASSYYGTTSNQPQHF
DNA: TGTGCCAGCAGTTACTATGGGACAACTAGCAATCAGCCCCAGCATTTT

size: .
D: .
V: TRBV20-1
J: TRBJ1-1
CDR3: CSARDLRSSFF
DNA: TGCAGTGCTAGAGACCTACGTTCTTCTTTCTTT

size: .
D: TRBD1
V: TRBV10-3
J: TRBJ2-5
CDR3: CAIRAGTGPSETQYF
DNA: TGTGCCATCAGGGCTGGGACAGGGCCATCGGAGACCCAGTACTTC

size: few
D: TRBD1
V: TRBV7-9
J: TRBJ1-1
CDR3: CASSSWDRLNTEAFF
DNA: TGTGCCAGCAGCTCCTGGGACAGACTGAACACTGAAGCTTTCTTT

size: .
D: .
V: TRBV6-1
J: TRBJ1-1
CDR3: CASSGGGAGENTEAFF
DNA: TGTGCCAGCAGTGGGGGTGGAGCAGGGGAGAACACTGAAGCTTTCTTT

size: .
D: TRBD2
V: TRBV13
J: TRBJ2-3
CDR3: CASSLRAGGQTDTQYF
DNA: TGTGCCAGCAGCCTCCGGGCGGGGGGGCAAACAGATACGCAGTATTTT

size: .
D: TRBD1
V: TRBV3-1/TRBV3-2
J: TRBJ2-2
CDR3: CASSQAGTGVVHGELFF
DNA: TGTGCCAGCAGCCAAGCGGGGACAGGGGTCGTACACGGGGAGCTGTTTTTT

size: .
D: TRBD2
V: TRBV11-3
J: TRBJ2-2
CDR3: CASSIRLAGGNTGELFF
DNA: TGTGCCAGCAGCATCCGACTAGCGGGGGGGAACACCGGGGAGCTGTTTTTT

size: .
D: TRBD2
V: TRBV5-5
J: TRBJ2-1
CDR3: CASGPRTSGDNEQFF
DNA: TGTGCCAGCGGACCCAGGACTAGCGGAGACAATGAGCAGTTCTTC

size: .
D: .
V: TRBV6-5
J: TRBJ1-2
CDR3: CASSYSYTYGYTF
DNA: TGTGCCAGCAGTTACTCTTACACCTATGGCTACACCTTC

size: few
D: .
V: TRBV4-3
J: TRBJ1-2
CDR3: CASSRGGEAMKNGYTF
DNA: TGCGCCAGCAGCCGTGGGGGGGAAGCCATGAAAAATGGCTACACCTTC

size: .
D: .
V: TRBV6-1
J: TRBJ1-4
CDR3: CASSEGGALNEKLFF
DNA: TGTGCCAGCAGTGAGGGGGGTGCCCTTAATGAAAAACTGTTTTTT

size: .
D: .
V: TRBV15
J: TRBJ1-5
CDR3: CATSRTAIYSNQPQHF
DNA: TGTGCCACCAGCAGGACAGCAATTTATAGCAATCAGCCCCAGCATTTT

size: .
D: .
V: TRBV11-2
J: TRBJ2-2
CDR3: CASSRTETGELFF
DNA: TGTGCCAGCAGCCGGACTGAGACCGGGGAGCTGTTTTTT

size: .
D: .
V: TRBV7-2
J: TRBJ1-3
CDR3: CASSLVAHYGNTIYF
DNA: TGTGCCAGCAGCTTAGTAGCTCACTACGGAAACACCATATATTTT

size: .
D: .
V: TRBV5-5
J: TRBJ1-1
CDR3: CASSLEGTGLNTEAFF
DNA: TGTGCCAGCAGCTTGGAGGGAACAGGGCTAAATACTGAAGCTTTCTTT

size: .
D: .
V: TRBV6-5
J: TRBJ2-2
CDR3: CASSRLSPNTGELFF
DNA: TGTGCCAGCAGCCGCCTAAGCCCAAACACCGGGGAGCTGTTTTTT

size: .
D: .
V: TRBV11-2
J: TRBJ2-3
CDR3: CASSLGAHTDTQYF
DNA: TGTGCCAGCAGCTTAGGGGCGCACACAGATACGCAGTATTTT

size: .
D: TRBD1
V: TRBV5-1
J: TRBJ2-7
CDR3: CASSLLQETGNNEQYF
DNA: TGCGCCAGCAGCCTGTTACAAGAGACAGGGAACAACGAGCAGTACTTC

size: .
D: TRBD1
V: TRBV7-3
J: TRBJ1-2
CDR3: CASEDRGYGYTF
DNA: TGTGCCAGCGAGGACAGGGGGTATGGCTACACCTTC

size: .
D: TRBD2
V: TRBV3-1/TRBV3-2
J: TRBJ2-3
CDR3: CASSRGAGGRTDTQYF
DNA: TGTGCCAGCAGTCGCGGGGCGGGGGGGCGCACGGATACGCAGTATTTT